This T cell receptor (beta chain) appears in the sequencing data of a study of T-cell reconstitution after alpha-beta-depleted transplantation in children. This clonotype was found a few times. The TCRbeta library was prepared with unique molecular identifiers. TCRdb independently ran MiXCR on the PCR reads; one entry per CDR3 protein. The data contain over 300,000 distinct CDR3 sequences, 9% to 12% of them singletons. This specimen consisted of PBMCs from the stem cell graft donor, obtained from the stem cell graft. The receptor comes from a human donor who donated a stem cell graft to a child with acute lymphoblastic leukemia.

The CDR3 here is CASSSPMRSYEQYF. The CDR3 nucleotides read TGCGCCAGCAGCTCTCCAATGCGCTCCTACGAGCAGTACTTC. This chain links TRBV4-1 with TRBJ2-7, with D hard to call. The CDR3 sequence is 14 residues long. Germline values: CDR1 MGHRA, CDR2 YSYEKL. V was trimmed by 5 bases and J by 0 bases, leaving 11 bases between them.